The 15 T cell receptor beta chains presented below share a single source sample, sequenced in a study of CD8 T cells in ankylosing spondylitis (dated by TCRdb to about 2017). Library preparation used 5' RACE. The instrument was an Illumina HiSeq 2500. The public reads were run again by TCRdb, first through fastp at Q25 and then through MiXCR, and only productive beta chains were kept. Entries are consolidated by CDR3 protein sequence, retaining the most common genes and DNA. The sample data list around 230,000 distinct CDR3 sequences, and approximately 8% of these were observed just once. About 5% of the sample lies in the top ten. The specimen was blood, either unsorted or a sorted T cell fraction (not recorded which). The receptors stem from a female donor with ankylosing spondylitis or in good health (not recorded which).

This clonotype occurred many times. The V call is TRBV4-3, the J call TRBJ2-5; 15 nucleotides agree with TRBD2. Per germline, CDR1 LGHNA and CDR2 YSLEER. J lost 5 bases, V lost 1 base, and 8 bases had no gene match. This CDR3 has 18 amino acids. Written as DNA, the CDR3 is TGCGCCAGCAGCCAAGGGGGACTAGCGGGAGGATTCCCGGAGACCCAGTACTTC. Translating gives CASSQGGLAGGFPETQYF.

This clonotype was detected many times. This rearrangement joins TRBV12-3 or TRBV12-4 to TRBJ2-7; D is unclear. V dropped 2 bases and J dropped 5 bases, with 10 bases sitting between them. This CDR3 has 13 amino acids. In DNA, the CDR3 is TGTGCCAGCAGTTTATTTCTAGTGAACGAGCAGTACTTC. Translating gives CASSLFLVNEQYF.

There are many counts of this clonotype. The CDR3 reads CAITRKENTEAFF. In DNA, the CDR3 is TGTGCCATCACCCGGAAGGAGAACACTGAAGCTTTCTTT. This chain connects TRBV10-3 to TRBJ1-1, with no clear D. V gave up 7 bases and J gave up 1 base, with 10 bases separating them. In germline, CDR1 is ENHRY, CDR2 SYGVKD. The CDR3 length is 13 residues.

Ten or more counts support this clonotype. The chain combines TRBV12-3 or TRBV12-4 with TRBJ1-1; D uncertain. V was shortened by 3 bases and J by 4 bases, with 15 bases between the two germline ends. The CDR3 length is 15 residues. The CDR3 reads CASSLILGGSTEAFF. For the CDR3, the DNA is TGTGCCAGCAGTTTGATCTTGGGTGGGAGCACTGAAGCTTTCTTT.

This clonotype was observed a handful of times. This rearrangement joins TRBV2 to TRBJ2-1, with D unclear. The V end lost 7 bases, the J end lost 0 bases, and 16 bases lay between the germline ends. Per germline, CDR1 SNHLY and CDR2 FYNNEI. The CDR3 loop spans 16 amino acids. The CDR3 DNA sequence: TGTGCCAGCAACCTGCCTGCTACCCACTCCTACAATGAGCAGTTCTTC. It yields the protein CASNLPATHSYNEQFF.

The CDR3: CATSRDNEADTQYF. The DNA of the CDR3 is TGTGCCACCAGCAGAGATAATGAGGCAGATACGCAGTATTTT. The rearrangement joins TRBV15 to TRBJ2-3, with D unresolved. Deletions cut 0 bases from V and 4 bases from J, with 8 bases between. CDR3 length: 14 amino acids. Germline CDR1 and CDR2: LNHNV and YYDKDF (reference sequence).

The DNA of the CDR3 is TGTGCCACCTTTCCCTGGGGGGGGAGCTCCTACAATGAGCAGTTCTTC. Its translation is CATFPWGGSSYNEQFF. J is TRBJ2-1 and V is TRBV24-1; 7 bases are a match to TRBD2. This CDR3 region has 16 residues. J was trimmed by 0 bases and V by 9 bases; bases with no gene match: 10. Germline V gives CDR1 KGHDR, CDR2 SFDVKD.

At least ten counts were recorded for this clonotype. The rearrangement links TRBV7-9 to TRBJ2-5; 7 positions match TRBD1. CDR1 and CDR2 (germline): SEHNR, FQNEAQ (reference sequence). CDR3 length equals 15 residues. V lost 5 bases, J lost 1 base, and 7 bases stayed unmatched. The CDR3 coding sequence is TGTGCCAGCAGCAGAATCCGGGACAGCCAAGAGACCCAGTACTTC. Protein product: CASSRIRDSQETQYF.

This clonotype was seen repeatedly, ten times or more. This rearrangement joins TRBV28 to TRBJ1-1; 7 nucleotides align to TRBD1. Germline V gene lookup returns CDR1 MDHEN and CDR2 SYDVKM. There are 12 residues in the CDR3. J gave up 4 bases and V 6 bases, and 2 bases lay outside the gene matches. The CDR3: CASRSGGTEAFF. CDR3 DNA sequence: TGTGCCAGCAGATCAGGGGGCACTGAAGCTTTCTTT. Full variable domain (remainder filled in from reference TRBV28 and TRBJ1-1): DVKVTQSSRYLVKRTGEKVFLECVQDMDHENMFWYRQDPGLGLRLIYFSYDVKMKEKGDIPEGYSVSREKKERFSLILESASTNQTSMYLCASRSGGTEAFFGQGTRLTVV.

This clonotype was recorded many times. The chain has TRBV19 and TRBJ1-4; D may be TRBD1 (5 bases). Trimming took 5 bases from V and 4 from J, leaving 11 bases between them. Germline lookup yields CDR1 LNHDA and CDR2 SQIVND (reference sequence). This CDR3 has 14 amino acids. The CDR3 region is CASSGARGNEKLFF. The CDR3 DNA sequence: TGTGCCAGTAGTGGGGCACGGGGTAATGAAAAACTGTTTTTT.

This clonotype was counted at least ten times. The chain links TRBV5-5 to TRBJ2-3, with TRBD1 as a possible D gene (6 bases). V gave up 2 bases and J gave up 1 base, with 11 bases separating them. This CDR3 is built from 15 residues. CDR1 SGHKS and CDR2 YYEKEE come from the germline V gene (reference sequence). The DNA of the CDR3 is TGTGCCAGCAGCTTAGGGGGTTGGGGCACAGATACGCAGTATTTT. Translated: CASSLGGWGTDTQYF.

This clonotype was seen a few times. The V and J genes are TRBV6-1 and TRBJ2-2; 8 positions agree with TRBD1. CDR3 length: 16 residues. Losses at the gene ends were 6 bases for V and 1 base for J; bases not matched to a gene: 7. Germline V gene data show CDR1 as MNHNS and CDR2 as SASEGT. The CDR3 DNA follows: TGTGCCAGCAGACTCACCGGGACAGGGAACACCGGGGAGCTGTTTTTT. Residues: CASRLTGTGNTGELFF.

This chain connects TRBV7-2 to TRBJ2-7; 7 bases line up with TRBD2. Germline V gene lookup returns CDR1 SGHTA and CDR2 FQGNSA. CDR3 length: 15 amino acids. With V trimmed by 5 bases and J by 3 bases, 10 bases remained unmatched. CDR3 amino acids: CASSQPSGRDYEQYF. CDR3 DNA: TGTGCCAGCAGCCAACCCTCAGGGAGGGACTACGAGCAGTACTTC.

This clonotype has a count of ten or more. V usage is TRBV20-1 and J usage is TRBJ1-6; D not certain. Germline values: CDR1 DFQATT, CDR2 SNEGSKA (reference sequence). V lost 3 bases and J 8 bases, leaving 14 bases between the germline ends. The CDR3 covers 14 residues. The CDR3 loop is CSARGSVVDSPLHF. CDR3 bases: TGCAGTGCTAGGGGGTCCGTTGTCGATTCACCCCTCCACTTT.

The chain combines TRBV7-2 with TRBJ2-5; 10 positions agree with TRBD1. V was pared by 8 bases and J by 8 bases, with 8 bases of the junction left unmatched. CDR3 size: 13 residues. In germline, CDR1 is SGHTA, CDR2 FQGNSA. CDR3 in DNA: TGTGCCAGCGGGTCGGGGACAGGGGCAACCCAGTACTTC. Translating gives CASGSGTGATQYF.